The source of this T cell receptor (beta chain) is a study of beta chain features in type 1 diabetes. Germline V CDR1 and CDR2: LNHDA, SQIVND (reference sequence). The length of the CDR3 is 17 residues. J gave up 5 bases and V 7 bases, and 16 bases lay outside the gene matches. The authors reverse transcribed all of the isolated RNA, so sequencing captured expressed TCRB transcripts. When averaged, stem cell-like memory T cell samples yielded about a million reads. Some clones are missing from TCRdb's copy, which holds only in-frame ones; the method was immunoSEQ multiplex PCR. Of tens of thousands of clones in the sample, 25% to 35% are singletons; the top ten hold about 0.42%.

The sequencing input was stem cell memory CD4+ T cells from blood. The sequence was obtained from a woman aged 18-29 years in good health. The V call is TRBV19, the J call TRBJ2-5; 10 bases are a match to TRBD1. The CDR3 spells CASTQGTGEVAGETQYF. CDR3 coding DNA: TGTGCCAGTACTCAGGGGACAGGGGAAGTTGCGGGGGAGACCCAGTACTTC.